The source of this TCR beta chain is a study of shared clonotypes between healthy human individuals. This table comes from immunoSEQ multiplex PCR, and its TCRdb copy is limited to in-frame clones, with some not included. The table shows 400,000 to 600,000 clones, with 70% to 80% occurring only once. Healthy and HIV-negative, the adult donors had no recent acute infections or vaccinations. This CDR3 is 14 amino acids long. V was pared by 1 base and J by 4 bases, with 10 bases between. In germline, CDR1 is GTSNPN, CDR2 SVGIG (reference sequence). This clone was seen only once. The sequenced material came from PBMCs. The V and J genes are TRBV30 and TRBJ2-2; maybe TRBD2 (5 bases). This clonotype originated in a woman aged 40-49 years in good health. Some clones in this sample may be carry-over from other donors' samples. Here the CDR3 DNA reads TGTGCCTGGAGTGGGACTCGAGGCACCGGGGAGCTGTTTTTT. This sequence encodes CAWSGTRGTGELFF. Filled out from reference TRBV30 and TRBJ2-2, the complete variable domain reads SQTIHQWPATLVQPVGSPLSLECTVEGTSNPNLYWYRQAAGRGLQLLFYSVGIGQISSEVPQNLSASRPQDRQFILSSKKLLLSDSGFYLCAWSGTRGTGELFFGEGSRLTVL.